Listed below are T cell receptor beta chains from one sample, sequenced in a study of T cells in Graves' hyperthyroidism and ophthalmopathy. Each CDR3 protein is one row after TCRdb ran MiXCR on the multiplex PCR reads. The repertoire has 530,000 or so distinct CDR3 sequences, under 60% of them found once; the top ten carry about 8.3%. Sequenced input: peripheral blood or thyroid tissue (not recorded which). Receptors were obtained from a woman between 18 and 30 years old with Graves' hyperthyroidism. Both conserved end residues are part of each CDR3. A D gene is named only where the DNA matches it firmly. Clone size is given for some rows only: seen once, a few or many times, or a class if the clone is expanded.

>TRBJ1-2|many|.|TRBV12-3/TRBV12-4
CASSPTLNYGYTF
TGTGCCAGCAGCCCCACTTTGAACTATGGCTACACCTTC
>TRBJ1-2|.|.|TRBV20-1
CSEEGLYGYTF
TGCAGCGAGGAGGGGCTGTATGGCTACACCTTC
>TRBJ1-4|many|.|TRBV27
CASSSHPNEKLFF
TGTGCCAGCAGTTCACACCCTAATGAAAAACTGTTTTTT
>TRBJ2-7|many|.|TRBV10-3
CAITGGAGVSYEQYF
TGTGCCATCACGGGTGGGGCCGGGGTCTCCTACGAGCAGTACTTC
>TRBJ2-1|.|.|TRBV20-1
CSARGGYNEQFF
TGCAGTGCTAGAGGGGGGTACAATGAGCAGTTCTTC
>TRBJ1-1|.|.|TRBV2
CASRYEQGSTEAFF
TGTGCCAGCCGATATGAACAGGGCAGTACTGAAGCTTTCTTT
>TRBJ2-5|.|TRBD2|TRBV2
CASSCTIWREGPPQETQYF
TGTGCCAGCAGTTGTACAATCTGGCGGGAGGGCCCGCCCCAAGAGACCCAGTACTTC
>TRBJ1-6|many|TRBD1|TRBV20-1
CSADRDQYSPLHF
TGCAGTGCAGACAGGGATCAGTATTCACCCCTCCACTTT
>TRBJ2-1|few|TRBD2|TRBV7-3
CASSSGTSGMDEQFF
TGTGCCAGCAGCTCCGGGACTAGCGGGATGGATGAGCAGTTCTTC
>TRBJ2-7|.|TRBD1|TRBV20-1
CSARGLRDRGESYEQYF
TGCAGTGCTAGAGGACTTCGGGACAGGGGAGAGAGTTACGAGCAGTACTTC
>TRBJ1-3|.|.|TRBV4-1
CARDGGNTIYF
TGTGCCCGCGACGGGGGGAACACCATATATTTT
>TRBJ2-6|.|TRBD1|TRBV7-9
CASSLGTGLPGANVLTF
TGTGCCAGCAGCTTGGGGACAGGGCTCCCTGGGGCCAACGTCCTGACTTTC
>TRBJ2-7|.|TRBD2|TRBV30
CAWNAGTSGPYEQYF
TGTGCCTGGAATGCCGGGACTAGCGGCCCCTACGAGCAGTACTTC
>TRBJ2-7|.|TRBD1|TRBV12-3/TRBV12-4
CVSSQEAGTGQYEQYF
TGTGTCAGCAGTCAGGAGGCCGGGACAGGACAATACGAGCAGTACTTC
>TRBJ1-5|.|.|TRBV7-8
CASSHTDSDQPQHF
TGTGCCAGCAGCCACACCGACAGTGATCAGCCCCAGCATTTT
>TRBJ1-2|.|TRBD1|TRBV13
CASSQRQGAFQASGYTF
TGTGCCAGCAGCCAAAGACAGGGCGCTTTCCAAGCCTCTGGCTACACCTTC
>TRBJ1-4|many|.|TRBV15
CAIGEGTGEKLFF
TGTGCCATCGGGGAGGGAACGGGCGAAAAACTGTTTTTT
>TRBJ2-2|many|TRBD2|TRBV29-1
CSVKRLAGEGGELFF
TGCAGCGTCAAGAGACTAGCGGGAGAGGGCGGGGAGCTGTTTTTT
>TRBJ2-1|.|TRBD1|TRBV7-9
CASSPQGDRDEQFF
TGTGCCAGCAGCCCACAGGGGGATCGTGATGAGCAGTTCTTC
>TRBJ1-5|.|.|TRBV6-1
CASSSGGNHQPQHF
TGTGCCAGCAGTAGCGGGGGAAATCATCAGCCCCAGCATTTT
>TRBJ1-2|many|.|TRBV20-1
CSATPKRFTANYGYTF
TGCAGTGCTACCCCCAAACGATTTACAGCTAACTATGGCTACACCTTC
>TRBJ1-1|many|.|TRBV2
CASSEFWAFF
TGTGCCAGCAGTGAGTTTTGGGCTTTCTTT
>TRBJ1-6|many|.|TRBV6-5
CASSYLQAYNSPLHF
TGTGCCAGCAGTTACCTCCAGGCGTATAATTCACCCCTCCACTTT
>TRBJ1-2|many|TRBD1|TRBV6-5
CASSVLNRGQGTYGYTF
TGTGCCAGCAGCGTACTAAACAGGGGACAGGGTACCTATGGCTACACCTTC
>TRBJ1-2|many|TRBD1|TRBV2
CASDRGGGGYTF
TGTGCCAGCGACAGGGGCGGTGGGGGCTACACCTTC